These 25 T cell receptor beta chains originate from one sample sequenced in a study of blood T cell repertoires in COVID-19. TCRdb keeps only in-frame clones here, not all; method: immunoSEQ multiplex PCR. This sample has fewer than 350,000 clones, with 85% found just once. Specimen: PBMCs or T cells enriched from blood (not recorded which). All receptors derive from a woman in her 50s who had recovered from COVID-19.

As DNA, the CDR3 is TGTGCCAGCAGACCTGACAGGGGGCCCGGCTATGGCTACACCTTC. Translating it yields CASRPDRGPGYGYTF. V is TRBV7-2 and J is TRBJ1-2; 10 bases map to TRBD1. The CDR3 extends over 15 amino acids. The germline CDR1 and CDR2 sequences are SGHTA and FQGNSA. V trimming: 6 bases; J trimming: 4 bases; junction bases outside the gene matches: 8.

The chain combines TRBV5-4 with TRBJ1-1, with 9 bases fitting TRBD1. The CDR3 consists of 14 residues. J gave up 5 bases and V 0 bases, and 2 bases lay outside the gene matches. Looked up from germline, CDR1 is SGHNT and CDR2 is YYREEE (reference sequence). CDR3 loop: CASSLDRGRTEAFF. CDR3 in DNA: TGTGCCAGCAGCTTGGACAGGGGGCGAACTGAAGCTTTCTTT.

V is TRBV4-1 and J is TRBJ2-7, with 9 bases identical to TRBD1. Germline V lookup: CDR1 MGHRA, CDR2 YSYEKL. CDR3 length: 14 residues. The ends lost 6 bases at V and 5 bases at J; junction bases unmatched: 8. The CDR3 DNA sequence: TGCGCCAGCAGACGGACAGGGGTGGCAGACGAGCAGTACTTC. It yields the protein CASRRTGVADEQYF.

This chain joins TRBV5-1 and TRBJ1-3; the match to TRBD1 covers 9 bases. J gave up 7 bases and V 4 bases, and 9 bases lay outside the gene matches. Looked up from germline, CDR1 is SGHRS and CDR2 is YFSETQ. The CDR3 length is 15 residues. CDR3 coding DNA: TGCGCCAGCAGCCCGACCTGGACAGGGGCGAACACCATATATTTT. Translation: CASSPTWTGANTIYF.

V and J are TRBV18 and TRBJ2-3, with 8 positions matching TRBD2. This CDR3 is 15 amino acids long. Per germline, CDR1 KGHSH and CDR2 LQKENI. The J segment lost 4 bases and the V segment lost 1 base, leaving 4 bases of the junction unmatched. The CDR3 spells CASSPQGLGADTQYF. The CDR3 DNA is TGTGCCAGCTCACCACAGGGACTAGGGGCAGATACGCAGTATTTT. The full variable domain, rest sourced from reference TRBV18 and TRBJ2-3, is NAGVMQNPRHLVRRRGQEARLRCSPMKGHSHVYWYRQLPEEGLKFMVYLQKENIIDESGMPKERFSAEFPKEGPSILRIQQVVRGDSAAYFCASSPQGLGADTQYFGPGTRLTVL.

This chain joins TRBV11-2 and TRBJ1-2, with D unclear. Germline CDR1 reads SGHAT; CDR2 reads FQNNGV. The ends were cut back, 4 bases at V and 4 bases at J, with 10 bases in the middle. This CDR3 region has 13 residues. The CDR3 sequence: CASSSAGSYGYTF. CDR3 nucleotides: TGTGCCAGCAGCTCCGCAGGCAGCTATGGCTACACCTTC. The full variable domain, its missing parts supplied by reference TRBV11-2 and TRBJ1-2, is EAGVAQSPRYKIIEKRQSVAFWCNPISGHATLYWYQQILGQGPKLLIQFQNNGVVDDSQLPKDRFSAERLKGVDSTLKIQPAKLEDSAVYLCASSSAGSYGYTFGSGTRLTVV.

This chain links TRBV5-5 with TRBJ1-6, with 9 bases aligning to TRBD1. J gave up 9 bases and V 5 bases, and 9 bases lay outside the gene matches. Per germline, CDR1 SGHKS and CDR2 YYEKEE (reference sequence). There are 15 residues in the CDR3. The CDR3 nucleotides read TGTGCCAGCAGGGATGGGACAGGGAACGGTTCACCCCTCCACTTT. The encoded protein is CASRDGTGNGSPLHF.

The chain links TRBV5-1 to TRBJ1-3; 7 nucleotides line up with TRBD1. CDR1 SGHRS and CDR2 YFSETQ come from the germline V gene. There are 17 residues in the CDR3. V trimming: 4 bases; J trimming: 1 base; junction bases outside the gene matches: 11. The chain's CDR3 is CASSDGRGYGSGNTIYF. DNA of the CDR3: TGCGCCAGCAGCGACGGCAGGGGGTACGGTTCTGGAAACACCATATATTTT.

This clone was recorded once. The V gene is TRBV7-9, the J gene TRBJ2-3, with 7 bases lining up with TRBD1. The V and J ends lost 7 bases and 5 bases, in that order; junction bases with no gene match: 6. In germline, CDR1 is SEHNR, CDR2 FQNEAQ (reference sequence). The CDR3 runs to 13 residues. CDR3 region: CASKGAGVDTQYF. For the CDR3, the DNA is TGTGCCAGCAAGGGGGCGGGCGTAGATACGCAGTATTTT.

This chain joins TRBV4-3 and TRBJ2-3, with 11 positions matching TRBD2. Per germline, CDR1 LGHNA and CDR2 YSLEER. V gave up 1 base and J gave up 0 bases; unmatched junction bases: 0. The CDR3 runs to 16 residues. CDR3 nucleotide sequence: TGCGCCAGCAGCCAAGGGACTAGCGGGAGCACAGATACGCAGTATTTT. This sequence encodes CASSQGTSGSTDTQYF.

The rearrangement links TRBV10-3 to TRBJ1-1; 9 nucleotides align to TRBD1. The CDR3 length is 13 residues. Germline V gives CDR1 ENHRY, CDR2 SYGVKD. V gave up 7 bases and J gave up 10 bases; unmatched junction bases: 10. CDR3 sequence: CAITPLQGAGAFF. The CDR3 DNA sequence: TGTGCCATCACGCCATTACAGGGGGCAGGAGCTTTCTTT.

The chain is built from TRBV2 and TRBJ1-2, with a possible D match to TRBD1 (5 bases). V lost 9 bases and J lost 3, with 11 bases in between. This CDR3 has 12 residues. Germline assignment: CDR1 SNHLY and CDR2 FYNNEI. The CDR3 sequence is CASWRGDYGYTF. The CDR3 DNA reads as TGTGCCAGTTGGCGGGGCGACTATGGCTACACCTTC.

V gene TRBV6-5 combines with J gene TRBJ2-5; D is possibly TRBD1 (5 bases). The germline V gene encodes CDR1 MNHEY and CDR2 SVGAGI. The V end was cut by 5 bases, the J end by 4 bases, with 8 bases between. The CDR3 length is 12 residues. The CDR3 DNA follows: TGTGCCAGCAGTCGGACACCAGAGACCCAGTACTTC. Amino acid sequence: CASSRTPETQYF.

This chain connects TRBV13 to TRBJ2-2, with TRBD2 matching 7 bases. CDR3 length: 16 amino acids. With 4 bases clipped from V and 4 bases from J, the junction kept 9 bases outside the gene matches. Germline CDR1 and CDR2: PRHDT and FYEKMQ (reference sequence). The CDR3, as DNA: TGTGCCAGCAGCTCTTCGAGGACTAGTTTCACCGGGGAGCTGTTTTTT. This translates into CASSSSRTSFTGELFF.

This chain uses TRBV18 with TRBJ2-5, with D perhaps TRBD1 (5 bases). V was pared by 5 bases and J by 5 bases, with 15 bases between. The CDR3 sequence is 14 residues long. Germline assignment: CDR1 KGHSH and CDR2 LQKENI. The CDR3 sequence: CASSRNKGSETQYF. In DNA, the CDR3 is TGTGCCAGCTCAAGAAACAAGGGGTCGGAGACCCAGTACTTC. The full variable domain, in which reference TRBV18 and TRBJ2-5 provide the parts outside the CDR3, is NAGVMQNPRHLVRRRGQEARLRCSPMKGHSHVYWYRQLPEEGLKFMVYLQKENIIDESGMPKERFSAEFPKEGPSILRIQQVVRGDSAAYFCASSRNKGSETQYFGPGTRLLVL.

This clone appeared a few times. J is TRBJ2-5 and V is TRBV24-1; 7 bases are a match to TRBD2. Per the germline V gene, CDR1 is KGHDR and CDR2 is SFDVKD. J gave up 5 bases and V 4 bases, and 9 bases lay outside the gene matches. The CDR3 spans 15 residues. The CDR3 nucleotides read TGTGCCACCAGTGAGTCCGGAGCGGGGTCGGAGACCCAGTACTTC. Translation gives CATSESGAGSETQYF.

This clone is a singleton in its sample. This chain joins TRBV7-2 and TRBJ2-3, with 8 bases identical to TRBD2. The CDR3 has 16 amino acids. V lost 3 bases to trimming and J lost 0 bases; unmatched junction nucleotides: 5. Germline CDR1 and CDR2: SGHTA and FQGNSA. CDR3 DNA: TGTGCCAGCAGCTTTACGGGAGGGCGAAGCACAGATACGCAGTATTTT. This sequence encodes CASSFTGGRSTDTQYF.

The rearrangement joins TRBV11-2 to TRBJ2-7; possible D gene TRBD2, 6 bases. The V end lost 0 bases, the J end lost 3 bases, and 15 bases lay between the germline ends. The CDR3 consists of 16 residues. Per the germline V gene, CDR1 is SGHAT and CDR2 is FQNNGV. CDR3 protein: CASSLDPQSGVYEQYF. For the CDR3, the DNA is TGTGCCAGCAGCTTAGATCCCCAGTCGGGGGTCTACGAGCAGTACTTC.

V gene TRBV7-6 combines with J gene TRBJ1-3; a possible D gene is TRBD1 (5 bases). CDR1 is SGHVS, CDR2 FNYEAQ, per germline. This CDR3 contains 15 residues. The V end was cut by 1 base, the J end by 0 bases, with 7 bases between. CDR3 sequence (DNA): TGTGCCAGCAGCTTAGGACAGAGCTCTGGAAACACCATATATTTT. Protein product: CASSLGQSSGNTIYF.

The chain recombines TRBV11-2 with TRBJ2-3; D unclear. Germline V gene data show CDR1 as SGHAT and CDR2 as FQNNGV. The CDR3 runs 15 residues. V lost 2 bases and J lost 6, with 15 bases in between. CDR3 residues: CASSLFSGSSDTQYF. Written as DNA, the CDR3 is TGTGCCAGCAGCTTATTTTCGGGTTCCTCGGATACGCAGTATTTT.

The genes are TRBV2 and TRBJ1-2, with 7 bases identical to TRBD1. Per the germline V gene, CDR1 is SNHLY and CDR2 is FYNNEI. The J segment lost 8 bases and the V segment lost 6 bases, leaving 15 bases of the junction unmatched. The CDR3 totals 15 residues. CDR3 sequence reads: CASRIIQGRYGGYTF. CDR3 nucleotides: TGTGCCAGCAGGATAATACAGGGGAGATACGGAGGCTACACCTTC.

The sample holds one count of this clone. The CDR3, as DNA: TGTGCCAGCAGCGTCGGCAGGGCCGGAAACACCATATATTTT. This codes for CASSVGRAGNTIYF. V and J are TRBV11-2 and TRBJ1-3; possibly TRBD1 for D (5 bases). CDR1 is SGHAT and CDR2 is FQNNGV in the germline V gene. Between the trimmed V and J ends, which lost 5 bases and 4 bases, there was a span of 12 bases. The CDR3 is made up of 14 amino acids.

CDR3 nucleotide sequence: TGTGCCTGGAGCCTCGGTCAGGACACCGGGGAGCTGTTTTTT. Its translation: CAWSLGQDTGELFF. The gene calls are TRBV30 and TRBJ2-2; D gene unclear. The CDR3 spans 14 residues. V gave up 3 bases and J gave up 3 bases, with 11 bases separating them. Germline V gene sequence: CDR1 GTSNPN, CDR2 SVGIG (reference sequence). The whole variable domain, filled in from reference TRBV30 and TRBJ2-2, reads SQTIHQWPATLVQPVGSPLSLECTVEGTSNPNLYWYRQAAGRGLQLLFYSVGIGQISSEVPQNLSASRPQDRQFILSSKKLLLSDSGFYLCAWSLGQDTGELFFGEGSRLTVL.

The chain recombines TRBV28 with TRBJ1-2; 7 positions match TRBD1. Germline-derived CDR1 and CDR2 are MDHEN and SYDVKM. CDR3 size: 17 residues. Losses at the gene ends were 7 bases for V and 4 bases for J; bases not matched to a gene: 18. The CDR3 is CASKIAPGQVGGYGYTF. As DNA, the CDR3 is TGTGCCAGCAAAATCGCCCCCGGACAGGTAGGGGGCTATGGCTACACCTTC.

The chain carries TRBV6-2 or TRBV6-3 and TRBJ2-1, with 7 bases fitting TRBD2. Germline values: CDR1 MNHEY, CDR2 SVGEGT. The V segment lost 6 bases and the J segment 5 bases; nucleotides outside the gene matches: 13. CDR3 size: 16 residues. The CDR3 nucleotides are TGTGCCAGCAGCCGCCTACGGGGACTAAGAAACAATGAGCAGTTCTTC. Its translation is CASSRLRGLRNNEQFF.